Below are 9 T cell receptor beta chains sequenced from a single sample in a study of T-cell memory formation after mild COVID-19 (dated by TCRdb to the early 2020s). Preparation of the library involved 5' RACE. Sequencer: Illumina NovaSeq 6000. TCRdb reanalyzed the raw reads on its own, using fastp at Q25 for trimming and MiXCR for clone calling, and kept in-frame beta chains. Entries that share a CDR3 protein sequence are merged under the most common genes and DNA. The sample includes roughly 310,000 distinct CDR3 sequences, with approximately 15% observed a single time. Approximately 20% of the sample is in the top ten clones. The sample taken for sequencing was PBMCs or a T cell subset sorted from them (not recorded which). Receptors originate from a man aged 18 to 29 who had mild COVID-19 (a few samples of this study predate the infection). The sample titles of this study are shuffled in the database, so cell type and time point are left out; the donor was told from shared clones.

The chain is built from TRBV7-9 and TRBJ1-2, with D perhaps TRBD1 (5 bases). V gave up 6 bases and J gave up 7 bases, with 15 bases separating them. Germline V CDR1 and CDR2: SEHNR, FQNEAQ (reference sequence). The CDR3 is 13 residues long. Written as DNA, the CDR3 is TGTGCCAGCAGGCTAGAGAGGGGTCCTGGCTACACCTTC. Its protein product is CASRLERGPGYTF.

This sequence joins TRBV9 and TRBJ2-3; D call uncertain. CDR1 is SGDLS and CDR2 is YYNGEE in the germline V gene. This CDR3 has 11 residues. The V end lost 4 bases, the J end lost 5 bases, and 5 bases lay between the germline ends. CDR3 nucleotides: TGTGCCAGCAGCATACAAGATACGCAGTATTTT. Amino acids: CASSIQDTQYF.

The chain recombines TRBV6-5 with TRBJ1-2; D is possibly TRBD1 (5 bases). The CDR3 runs to 14 residues. CDR1 and CDR2 from the germline V gene are MNHEY and SVGAGI. V dropped 6 bases and J dropped 8 bases, with 19 bases sitting between them. In DNA form, the CDR3 reads TGTGCCAGCAGAACCGGGACCTCCTCCCGGGGCTACACCTTC. Its protein product is CASRTGTSSRGYTF.

This clonotype was seen only a few times. The chain recombines TRBV11-2 with TRBJ2-1; D might be TRBD2 (6 bases). This CDR3 region has 15 residues. Germline values: CDR1 SGHAT, CDR2 FQNNGV. The V gene lost 2 bases and the J gene lost 7 bases, with 15 bases spanning the gap. CDR3 region: CASSLRAASVNEQFF. CDR3 nucleotides: TGTGCCAGCAGCTTAAGAGCCGCTAGCGTTAATGAGCAGTTCTTC.

The chain carries TRBV7-8 and TRBJ2-5, with D perhaps TRBD1 (5 bases). This CDR3 has 15 residues. Trimming shortened V by 4 bases and J by 5 bases, and 17 bases separated the two germline ends. The germline V gene encodes CDR1 SGHVS and CDR2 FQNEAQ. The CDR3 reads CASSSGHLFRETQYF. In DNA form, the CDR3 reads TGTGCCAGCAGCTCCGGACACCTCTTTCGGGAGACCCAGTACTTC.

The gene calls are TRBV27 and TRBJ1-6, with TRBD1 matching 7 bases. With 3 bases clipped from V and 7 bases from J, the junction kept 6 bases outside the gene matches. The CDR3 sequence is 15 residues long. From germline, CDR1 is MNHEY and CDR2 SMNVEV (reference sequence). The CDR3 protein is CASSFRVQGNSPLHF. The CDR3 DNA sequence: TGTGCCAGCAGTTTCCGTGTACAGGGGAATTCACCCCTCCACTTT.

This clonotype was counted between two and nine times. The gene calls are TRBV4-3 and TRBJ2-4; D assignment may be TRBD1 or TRBD2 (6 bases each). Germline CDR1 reads LGHNA; CDR2 reads YSLEER. V gave up 4 bases and J gave up 7 bases, with 17 bases separating them. This CDR3 has 15 amino acids. The CDR3 here is CASSPAWGADNIQYF. As DNA, the CDR3 is TGCGCCAGCAGCCCCGCTTGGGGGGCGGACAACATTCAGTACTTC.

This clonotype was counted a few times. The chain combines TRBV7-4 with TRBJ2-3, with 8 bases lining up with TRBD1. The V gene end was trimmed by 3 bases and the J gene end by 4 bases; junction bases not matched to a gene: 6. CDR1 and CDR2 (germline): SGHVT, SQSDAQ. This CDR3 spans 15 amino acids. As DNA, the CDR3 is TGTGCCAGCAGCTTCGACAGGGGCCGCTCAGATACGCAGTATTTT. Protein: CASSFDRGRSDTQYF. Filled out from reference TRBV7-4 and TRBJ2-3, the complete variable domain reads GAGVSQSPRYKVAKRGRDVALRCDSISGHVTLYWYRQTLGQGSEVLTYSQSDAQRDKSGRPSGRFSAERPERSVSTLKIQRTEQGDSAVYLCASSFDRGRSDTQYFGPGTRLTVL.

This clonotype was recorded at least ten times. This chain joins TRBV7-2 and TRBJ2-1; D may correspond to TRBD1 or TRBD2 (6 bases each). The CDR3 has 15 residues. Trimming took 3 bases from V and 0 from J, leaving 9 bases between them. In germline, CDR1 is SGHTA, CDR2 FQGNSA. In DNA form, the CDR3 reads TGTGCCAGCAGCTTGGAGGGGGACTCCTACAATGAGCAGTTCTTC. The encoded protein is CASSLEGDSYNEQFF.